The following is a T cell receptor beta chain sequence with its context. Its target is not known. These data come from a study of T-cell memory formation after mild COVID-19. Whole-study context: The study found TCR clusters largely donor specific.

5'RACE, which relied on constant-segment primers, yielded TCR alpha and TCR beta cDNA libraries carrying sample barcodes and UMIs. Each CDR3 protein is one row after TCRdb ran MiXCR on the 5' RACE reads. The table shows about 340,000 distinct CDR3 sequences, with 10% to 15% occurring only once. Study outcomes and limitations: Proof of SARS-CoV-2 specificity was absent for the second-wave clones that crested on day 37. Pre-infection memory showed some responding clones, and this suggested that cross-reactive memory joined.

The sample taken for sequencing was PBMCs or a T cell subset sorted from them (not recorded which). The source is a man aged 18 to 30 who had mild COVID-19 (a few samples of this study predate the infection). Cell type and time point are not known.

CDR3 in amino acids: CASSPKGRDYEQYF. The CDR3 region has the DNA TGTGCCAGCAGTCCTAAAGGTCGGGACTACGAGCAGTACTTC. The chain couples TRBV27 to TRBJ2-7; the D gene is possibly TRBD2 (5 bases). Germline V lookup: CDR1 MNHEY, CDR2 SMNVEV (reference sequence). The CDR3 consists of 14 residues. The germline V and J ends were trimmed by 5 bases and 3 bases, with 14 bases remaining between them.